These 20 T cell receptor beta chains were sequenced from one sample in a study of T cell clonality in common variable immunodeficiency. Only in-frame clones appear in the TCRdb table, and some are missing; sequencing was by immunoSEQ multiplex PCR. The repertoire consists of approximately 75,000 clones, none detected only once. The sequencing input was peripheral blood mononuclear cells. All receptors come from a person between 18 and 69 years old in good health.

This clone was detected many times. The read falls 3 residues short of the CDR3 end, and the missing part is taken from the germline J gene. The rearrangement links TRBV9 to TRBJ2-1, with 8 positions matching TRBD2. Per germline, CDR1 SGDLS and CDR2 YYNGEE. V lost 0 bases, J lost 3 bases, and 5 bases stayed unmatched. This CDR3 contains 16 residues. Partial CDR3 DNA: TGTGCCAGCAGCGTAGGGGGTAGCGGGATCTACAATGAG. Protein sequence: CASSVGGSGIYNE. The whole CDR3 protein is CASSVGGSGIYNEQFF.

This clone was found many times. The read stops 3 residues short of the end of the CDR3; the missing end is completed from the germline J gene. V usage is TRBV20-1 and J usage is TRBJ2-1; 8 nucleotides align to TRBD2. Trimming cost V 6 bases and J 9 bases; bases outside gene matches: 7. The CDR3 consists of 12 residues. The germline V gene has CDR1 DFQATT and CDR2 SNEGSKA (reference sequence). The sequenced CDR3 bases are TGCAGTGCCGGAAGAGCGGGAGCTGAG. Amino acids: CSAGRAGAE. The complete CDR3 reads CSAGRAGAEQFF.

This clone was counted many times. One end of the junction fails to match germline, which may point to a read error. The read ends 3 residues shy of where the CDR3 ends; the end is completed using the germline J gene. The rearrangement links TRBV7-7 to TRBJ2-5, with TRBD1 identical over 9 bases. The length of the CDR3 is 16 residues. Germline CDR1 SSHAT, CDR2 FNYEAQ (reference sequence). This chain's CDR3 is CASSLSTGQGKETQYF. CDR3 DNA (partial): TGTGCTAGCAGCTTAAGTACGGGACAGGGAAAAGAGACC.

This clone was seen at least ten times. The read terminates 3 residues ahead of where the CDR3 ends, so the germline J gene completes it. The chain combines TRBV19 with TRBJ2-7; 10 bases fit TRBD1. V was pared by 5 bases and J by 5 bases, with 6 bases of the junction left unmatched. Germline CDR1 reads LNHDA; CDR2 reads SQIVND (reference sequence). CDR3 size: 14 residues. The covered CDR3 bases are TGTGCCAGTAGTCAGGGACAGGGGCTCGACGAG. It codes for CASSQGQGLDE. The entire CDR3 reads CASSQGQGLDEQYF.

This clone was seen repeatedly, ten times or more. From the germline J gene comes the end of the CDR3, since the read stops 3 residues before it. This sequence joins TRBV20-1 and TRBJ2-1; possible D gene TRBD2, 6 bases. In germline, CDR1 is DFQATT, CDR2 SNEGSKA (reference sequence). CDR3 length: 15 residues. V lost 3 bases and J lost 3, with 15 bases in between. CDR3 DNA (partial): TGCAGTGCTAGGGGTAGCGGAACCCACTACAATGAG. Translated: CSARGSGTHYNE. The full-length CDR3 reads as CSARGSGTHYNEQFF.

This clone was observed many times. The read is 3 residues too short to cover the CDR3 end, so that end is filled in from the germline J gene. The rearrangement joins TRBV2 to TRBJ2-1, with 12 bases that match TRBD2. This CDR3 contains 15 residues. J was trimmed by 9 bases and V by 6 bases; bases with no gene match: 9. The germline CDR1 and CDR2 sequences are SNHLY and FYNNEI. The CDR3 region is CASSELAGGYVEQFF. The covered CDR3 bases are TGTGCCAGCAGCGAGCTAGCGGGAGGGTACGTTGAG.

The sample holds many counts of this clone. The read ends 3 residues early relative to the CDR3; the germline J gene fills the gap. This rearrangement joins TRBV6-2 or TRBV6-3 to TRBJ2-1; D is possibly TRBD2 (5 bases). CDR1 MNHEY and CDR2 SVGEGT come from the germline V gene. The CDR3 extends over 15 amino acids. V gave up 7 bases and J gave up 0 bases, with 13 bases separating them. Partial CDR3 DNA: TGTGCCAGCACCGTGGACTGGAGCTCCTACAATGAG. Translating gives CASTVDWSSYNE. The full-length CDR3 reads as CASTVDWSSYNEQFF.

At least ten counts were recorded for this clone. The read gets to within 3 residues of the CDR3 end, and the germline J gene fills in the rest. The chain carries TRBV15 and TRBJ2-1; 8 nucleotides match TRBD1. Trimming removed 1 base from V and 4 bases from J; junction bases left unmatched: 6. This CDR3 spans 16 amino acids. Germline-derived CDR1 and CDR2 are LNHNV and YYDKDF (reference sequence). The chain's CDR3 is CATSRGRRQGYNEQFF. The part of the CDR3 DNA that was read is TGTGCCACCAGCAGAGGGCGGAGACAGGGGTACAATGAG.

In its sample, this clone was seen many times. Coverage ceases 3 residues before the CDR3 finishes, and the germline J gene fills in the end. This rearrangement joins TRBV7-6 to TRBJ2-7; maybe TRBD1 (7 bases). Germline V CDR1 and CDR2: SGHVS, FNYEAQ. CDR3 length: 15 amino acids. The V gene lost 6 bases and the J gene lost 2 bases, with 17 bases spanning the gap. The sequenced CDR3 bases are TGTGCCAGCAGTCCGCGACAGGGAGGACCCTACGAG. The encoded protein is CASSPRQGGPYE. In full, the CDR3 is CASSPRQGGPYEQYF.

This clone was detected many times. The read ends 3 residues early relative to the CDR3; the germline J gene fills the gap. The rearrangement uses TRBV19 and TRBJ2-7, with TRBD2 as a possible D gene (6 bases). The CDR3 is made up of 14 amino acids. With 6 bases removed from V and 2 bases from J, the gap between germline ends came to 14 bases. Germline values: CDR1 LNHDA, CDR2 SQIVND (reference sequence). Incomplete CDR3 DNA: TGTGCCAGTAGCCCGGGACTTCGACCCTACGAG. Translating gives CASSPGLRPYE. The full CDR3 reads CASSPGLRPYEQYF. The entire variable domain, with the rest obtained from reference TRBV19 and TRBJ2-7, is as follows: DGGITQSPKYLFRKEGQNVTLSCEQNLNHDAMYWYRQDPGQGLRLIYYSQIVNDFQKGDIAEGYSVSREKKESFPLTVTSAQKNPTAFYLCASSPGLRPYEQYFGPGTRLTVT.

The table lists this clone with many counts. The read gets to within 3 residues of the CDR3 end, and the germline J gene fills in the rest. The rearrangement joins TRBV6-1 to TRBJ2-3, with 11 bases fitting TRBD2. Per germline, CDR1 MNHNS and CDR2 SASEGT. The CDR3 contains 16 residues. V lost 5 bases and J lost 6; bases outside the gene matches: 10. CDR3 DNA, as far as it was read: TGTGCCAGCAGTCAAGGTAGCGGGAGGGCCGGTGATACG. Translating it yields CASSQGSGRAGDT. The entire CDR3 protein reads CASSQGSGRAGDTQYF.

There are a few counts of this clone. The read ends 3 residues early relative to the CDR3; the germline J gene fills the gap. This chain connects TRBV23-1 to TRBJ2-6; the D is unclear. TRBV23-1 is an ORF, and what it does is uncertain. The germline V and J ends were trimmed by 0 bases and 0 bases, with 9 bases remaining between them. CDR3 length equals 17 residues. This CDR3 reads CASSQSRCFSGANVLTF. Incomplete CDR3 DNA: TGCGCCAGCAGTCAATCGAGGTGCTTCTCTGGGGCCAACGTC.

This clone was seen repeatedly, ten times or more. The read halts 3 residues ahead of the CDR3 end, with the missing end drawn from the germline J gene. The gene calls are TRBV5-6 and TRBJ2-7; D is possibly TRBD2 (5 bases). CDR1 is SGHDT, CDR2 YYEEEE, per germline. The CDR3 is made up of 14 amino acids. V shed 4 bases and J shed 0 bases, with 11 bases lying between them. The CDR3 DNA, read in part, is TGTGCCAGCAGCCCGGGGTCATCCTCCTACGAG. Amino acids: CASSPGSSSYE. The complete CDR3 protein is CASSPGSSSYEQYF.

This clone was picked up many times. CDR3 loop: CASSIRDSYEQYF. The CDR3 bases that were read are TGTGCCAGCAGCATCCGGGACAGCTACGAG. J is TRBJ2-7 and V is TRBV7-2, with 7 bases fitting TRBD1. The CDR3 end lies 3 residues beyond the end of the read and is filled in from the germline J gene. From germline, CDR1 is SGHTA and CDR2 FQGNSA. J gave up 3 bases and V 5 bases, and 4 bases lay outside the gene matches. This CDR3 contains 13 residues.

This clone came up many times. Read coverage stops 3 residues before the CDR3 terminus; the germline J gene supplies the remainder. The genes are TRBV6-2 or TRBV6-3 and TRBJ2-1; 7 bases line up with TRBD1. J was trimmed by 9 bases and V by 7 bases; bases with no gene match: 18. Looked up from germline, CDR1 is MNHEY and CDR2 is SVGEGT. The CDR3 is 16 amino acids. This CDR3 reads CASTPDRWGPIAEQFF. The CDR3 bases that were read are TGTGCCAGCACCCCGGACAGGTGGGGGCCGATCGCTGAG.

This clone was seen repeatedly, ten times or more. CDR3: CATSTRTGGYEQYF. CDR3 DNA (partial): TGTGCCACCAGCACAAGGACAGGCGGATACGAG. The rearrangement links TRBV15 to TRBJ2-7; TRBD1 matches at 7 bases. The read finishes 3 residues shy of the CDR3 end, and the germline J gene is used to complete it. V dropped 4 bases and J dropped 4; count of bases not matched to a gene: 7. CDR1 is LNHNV and CDR2 is YYDKDF in the germline V gene (reference sequence). This CDR3 is built from 14 residues.

This clone was seen repeatedly, ten times or more. The read gets to within 3 residues of the CDR3 end, and the germline J gene fills in the rest. The chain joins TRBV7-3 to TRBJ2-1, with 8 bases matching TRBD2. The V gene's germline CDR1 is SGHTA and CDR2 FQGTGA. V lost 5 bases to trimming and J lost 8 bases; unmatched junction nucleotides: 8. The CDR3 spans 14 residues. The CDR3 bases that were read are TGTGCCAGCAGCCCCAGCGGGGGCCCTGATGAG. Translation gives CASSPSGGPDE. The whole CDR3 sequence is CASSPSGGPDEQFF.

There are many counts of this clone. The read ends 3 residues before the CDR3 terminus; that terminus is restored from the germline J gene. The chain uses TRBV20-1 and TRBJ1-1, with a weak D call TRBD1 (6 bases). Trimming removed 3 bases at V and 5 bases at J, with 16 bases between. Germline-derived CDR1 and CDR2 are DFQATT and SNEGSKA (reference sequence). The CDR3 consists of 14 residues. CDR3 DNA, as far as it was read: TGCAGTGCTAGTCAAACTAGGGGGAAGACTGAA. Its translation: CSASQTRGKTE. The whole CDR3 protein is CSASQTRGKTEAFF.

The table lists this clone with many counts. CDR3 DNA, as far as it was read: TGCAGCGTTGCTGAGACAGGGGCAATCTACGAG. This gives the protein CSVAETGAIYE. The full CDR3 is CSVAETGAIYEQYF. This chain uses TRBV29-1 with TRBJ2-7; TRBD1 matches at 8 bases. The missing CDR3 end, 3 residues past where the read stops, is filled in from the germline J gene. Germline CDR1 reads SQVTM; CDR2 reads ANQGSEA. Trimming cost V 4 bases and J 3 bases; bases outside gene matches: 8. The CDR3 has 14 residues.

This clone was seen a few times. With the read ending 3 residues before the CDR3 end, the germline J gene is used to fill in that end. The gene calls are TRBV7-2 and TRBJ1-4; 9 nucleotides agree with TRBD1. The junction had 7 bases not matched to a gene; V was cut back by 0 bases and J by 5 bases. CDR1 and CDR2 (germline): SGHTA, FQGNSA. The CDR3 contains 17 residues. The sequenced CDR3 bases are TGTGCCAGCAGCTTAGCCCTCGCGACAGGGGGAAATGAAAAA. As protein: CASSLALATGGNEK. The entire CDR3 is CASSLALATGGNEKLFF. The complete variable domain, with remaining parts taken from reference TRBV7-2 and TRBJ1-4, reads GAGVSQSPSNKVTEKGKDVELRCDPISGHTALYWYRQSLGQGLEFLIYFQGNSAPDKSGLPSDRFSAERTGGSVSTLTIQRTQQEDSAVYLCASSLALATGGNEKLFFGSGTQLSVL.